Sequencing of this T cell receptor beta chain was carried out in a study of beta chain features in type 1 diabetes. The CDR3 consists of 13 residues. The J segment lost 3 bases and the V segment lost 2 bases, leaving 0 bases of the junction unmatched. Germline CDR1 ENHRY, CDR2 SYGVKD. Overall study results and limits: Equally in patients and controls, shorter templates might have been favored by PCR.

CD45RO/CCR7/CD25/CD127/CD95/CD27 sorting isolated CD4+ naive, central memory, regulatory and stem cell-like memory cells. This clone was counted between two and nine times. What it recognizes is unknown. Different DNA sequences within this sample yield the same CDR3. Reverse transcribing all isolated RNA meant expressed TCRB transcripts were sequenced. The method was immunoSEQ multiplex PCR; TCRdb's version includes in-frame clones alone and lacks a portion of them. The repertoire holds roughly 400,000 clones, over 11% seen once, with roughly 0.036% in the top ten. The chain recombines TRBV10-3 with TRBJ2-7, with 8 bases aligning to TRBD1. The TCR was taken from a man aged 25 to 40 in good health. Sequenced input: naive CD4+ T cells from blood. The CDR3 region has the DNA TGTGCCATCAGTGAGGGACAGGGCTACGAGCAGTACTTC. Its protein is CAISEGQGYEQYF.